A single sample is the source of the 32 T cell receptor beta chains below, sequenced in a study of T cells in Graves' hyperthyroidism and ophthalmopathy. The CDR3 regions of TCR beta were amplified from RNA transcripts. An initial round of RT-PCR targeting the TCR CDR3 relied on the HTBI primer set. One entry per CDR3 protein results from TCRdb running MiXCR on the multiplex PCR reads. The data hold roughly 500,000 distinct CDR3 sequences, with 15% to 20% observed a single time. Sample: blood. Source of these receptors: a woman in her twenties or thirties with Graves' ophthalmopathy.

This clonotype was seen more than once but under ten times. The rearrangement links TRBV18 to TRBJ2-7, with 11 positions matching TRBD2. This CDR3 is built from 16 residues. Germline CDR1 and CDR2: KGHSH and LQKENI. The ends lost 2 bases at V and 2 bases at J; junction bases unmatched: 5. The CDR3 protein is CASSPIAGGTAYEQYF. The CDR3 nucleotides read TGTGCCAGCTCACCAATAGCGGGAGGGACAGCCTACGAGCAGTACTTC.

The rearrangement uses TRBV6-1 and TRBJ1-2; 9 bases agree with TRBD1. Germline assignment: CDR1 MNHNS and CDR2 SASEGT. The CDR3 extends over 16 amino acids. Germline trimming cut 4 bases from V and 4 bases from J; bases unmatched to any gene: 10. The CDR3 DNA follows: TGTGCCAGCAGTGTGCCGGGACAGGGCACAATCTATGGCTACACCTTC. It specifies CASSVPGQGTIYGYTF.

The gene calls are TRBV5-6 and TRBJ1-5, with TRBD1 as a possible D gene (6 bases). The CDR3 loop spans 16 amino acids. The V gene's germline CDR1 is SGHDT and CDR2 YYEEEE. The V end was cut by 0 bases, the J end by 4 bases, with 14 bases between. DNA for the CDR3: TGTGCCAGCAGCTTGGGCCTTGCAGGGACAAATCAGCCCCAGCATTTT. It is translated as CASSLGLAGTNQPQHF.

This clonotype was counted ten times or more. The gene calls are TRBV7-8 and TRBJ1-2; D remains unclear. Germline V gene data show CDR1 as SGHVS and CDR2 as FQNEAQ. V lost 4 bases to trimming and J lost 1 base, with 4 bases between them. The CDR3 loop spans 12 amino acids. The CDR3 sequence is CASSYSNYGYTF. CDR3 DNA sequence: TGTGCCAGCAGCTATAGTAACTATGGCTACACCTTC.

The genes are TRBV7-3 and TRBJ2-7; D gene unclear. The CDR3 is 13 residues long. V dropped 2 bases and J dropped 3 bases, with 8 bases sitting between them. Per the germline V gene, CDR1 is SGHTA and CDR2 is FQGTGA. CDR3 residues: CASSLWVDYEQYF. The CDR3 DNA sequence: TGTGCCAGCAGCTTATGGGTAGACTACGAGCAGTACTTC.

This clonotype was seen once. A much larger clonotype is one base distant, so this may be a read error. V is TRBV28 and J is TRBJ1-5, with unresolved D. Germline CDR1 is MDHEN and CDR2 is SYDVKM. This CDR3 is 13 amino acids long. Trimming shortened V by 6 bases and J by 8 bases, and 14 bases separated the two germline ends. CDR3 DNA sequence: TGTGCCAGCAGGCAAGCCCCCGGAGAGCCCCAGCATTTT. This translates into CASRQAPGEPQHF.

The sample holds many counts of this clonotype. V usage is TRBV11-3 and J usage is TRBJ2-1; possible D gene TRBD2, 6 bases. Germline V gene data show CDR1 as SGHNT and CDR2 as YENEEA. V lost 2 bases and J lost 9, with 14 bases in between. CDR3 length: 14 residues. The CDR3 DNA reads TGTGCCAGCAGCTTAAGCGGGTCGGTTGGTGAGCAGTTCTTC. Amino acids: CASSLSGSVGEQFF.

This sequence joins TRBV5-6 and TRBJ2-1; 14 nucleotides agree with TRBD2. Losses at the gene ends were 4 bases for V and 9 bases for J; bases not matched to a gene: 9. The CDR3 consists of 16 residues. The germline V gene encodes CDR1 SGHDT and CDR2 YYEEEE. CDR3 DNA sequence: TGTGCCAGCAGCCCGGGACTAGCGGGAGAGTTAGGTGAGCAGTTCTTC. Protein: CASSPGLAGELGEQFF.

In this sample, this clonotype turned up a few times. The chain employs TRBV7-9 and TRBJ2-7; TRBD2 matches at 9 bases. Trimming took 5 bases from V and 3 from J; bases not matched to a gene: 8. This CDR3 has 15 residues. Germline CDR1 SEHNR, CDR2 FQNEAQ (reference sequence). CDR3 amino acids: CASSPAGGRLYEQYF. CDR3 DNA: TGTGCCAGCAGCCCGGCGGGGGGGAGACTCTACGAGCAGTACTTC.

The J gene is TRBJ1-5, the V gene TRBV20-1; 9 bases line up with TRBD1. V lost 0 bases and J lost 5; bases outside the gene matches: 11. The CDR3 covers 17 residues. CDR1 DFQATT and CDR2 SNEGSKA come from the germline V gene (reference sequence). The CDR3 sequence is CSARDLLKQGAHQPQHF. The CDR3 bases are TGCAGTGCTAGAGACCTCTTAAAACAGGGGGCTCATCAGCCCCAGCATTTT.

The sample holds many counts of this clonotype. The chain combines TRBV20-1 with TRBJ2-1; D gene ambiguous. V was clipped by 0 bases and J by 0 bases, with 3 bases between them. The CDR3 loop spans 13 amino acids. Germline V lookup: CDR1 DFQATT, CDR2 SNEGSKA (reference sequence). The CDR3 loop reads CSAREGSYNEQFF. The DNA of the CDR3 is TGCAGTGCTAGAGAAGGCTCCTACAATGAGCAGTTCTTC.

This clonotype was observed at least ten times. The rearrangement uses TRBV12-3 or TRBV12-4 and TRBJ1-2; 7 bases are shared with TRBD1. Germline trimming cut 3 bases from V and 4 bases from J; bases unmatched to any gene: 8. The CDR3 has 15 amino acids. In DNA form, the CDR3 reads TGTGCCAGCAGTTTCCGACAGGGAGGGAGCTATGGCTACACCTTC. Its translation: CASSFRQGGSYGYTF.

This clonotype was counted many times. The genes are TRBV29-1 and TRBJ2-7; D perhaps matches TRBD1 (6 bases). The CDR3 totals 12 residues. V lost 7 bases, J lost 2 bases, and 12 bases lay in between. Germline-derived CDR1 and CDR2 are SQVTM and ANQGSEA. CDR3 residues: CSGVGDTYEQYF. In DNA, the CDR3 is TGCAGCGGCGTCGGGGACACCTACGAGCAGTACTTC.

The rearrangement uses TRBV20-1 and TRBJ2-1; 14 nucleotides match TRBD2. CDR3 length: 16 residues. With 4 bases clipped from V and 8 bases from J, the junction kept 10 bases outside the gene matches. Germline V lookup: CDR1 DFQATT, CDR2 SNEGSKA (reference sequence). The CDR3 loop reads CSAKGGPGLAGDEQFF. The CDR3 DNA reads TGCAGTGCTAAAGGGGGCCCGGGACTAGCGGGAGATGAGCAGTTCTTC.

This clonotype was counted at least ten times. The chain employs TRBV12-5 and TRBJ2-1, with 8 nucleotides matching TRBD2. J was trimmed by 8 bases and V by 2 bases; bases with no gene match: 14. From germline, CDR1 is LGHNT and CDR2 FRNRAP. This CDR3 comprises 17 residues. CDR3 protein: CASGLTISGRGFDEQFF. CDR3 DNA sequence: TGTGCTAGTGGTTTGACAATAAGCGGGAGAGGTTTTGATGAGCAGTTCTTC. Complete variable domain (other parts from reference TRBV12-5 and TRBJ2-1): DARVTQTPRHKVTEMGQEVTMRCQPILGHNTVFWYRQTMMQGLELLAYFRNRAPLDDSGMPKDRFSAEMPDATLATLKIQPSEPRDSAVYFCASGLTISGRGFDEQFFGPGTRLTVL.

V is TRBV19 and J is TRBJ2-2; 13 bases map to TRBD2. Germline trimming cut 6 bases from V and 5 bases from J; bases unmatched to any gene: 15. CDR3 length equals 19 residues. Germline assignment: CDR1 LNHDA and CDR2 SQIVND (reference sequence). Here the CDR3 DNA reads TGTGCCAGTAGCAAACTAGCGGGAGGGCCCGAGCGCGTTACCGGGGAGCTGTTTTTT. Translating it yields CASSKLAGGPERVTGELFF.

This clonotype came up a few times. This chain uses TRBV7-3 with TRBJ1-1; maybe TRBD1 (6 bases). V dropped 1 base and J dropped 0 bases, with 21 bases sitting between them. Germline CDR1 and CDR2: SGHTA and FQGTGA. This CDR3 region has 19 residues. As DNA, the CDR3 is TGTGCCAGCAGCTTAAGCATAGGGTTGGCAGGGGCGGTGAACACTGAAGCTTTCTTT. This translates into CASSLSIGLAGAVNTEAFF.

The chain couples TRBV6-1 to TRBJ2-5; 11 bases map to TRBD1. V shed 8 bases, J shed 5 bases, and the junction held 7 bases outside the gene matches. Germline lookup yields CDR1 MNHNS and CDR2 SASEGT. This CDR3 comprises 14 residues. The CDR3, as DNA: TGTGCCAGCCAAAGGGACAGGGGGACCGAGACCCAGTACTTC. As protein: CASQRDRGTETQYF.

This clonotype was counted many times. This chain uses TRBV7-9 with TRBJ2-3; 8 positions match TRBD2. The CDR3 is made up of 15 amino acids. Germline V gene lookup returns CDR1 SEHNR and CDR2 FQNEAQ (reference sequence). The V and J ends lost 1 base and 3 bases, in that order; junction bases with no gene match: 3. In DNA form, the CDR3 reads TGTGCCAGCAGCTTAGAGCGGGAGTTGACAGATACGCAGTATTTT. Protein sequence: CASSLERELTDTQYF.

This clonotype was detected once. This chain links TRBV20-1 with TRBJ2-7; TRBD2 is a possible D gene (5 bases). In germline, CDR1 is DFQATT, CDR2 SNEGSKA (reference sequence). This CDR3 spans 13 amino acids. Trimming took off 7 bases at V and 1 base at J, with 14 bases between the two ends. DNA for the CDR3: TGCAGTGGCCTGATGGACTTGTCCTACGAGCAGTACTTC. Amino acids: CSGLMDLSYEQYF.

This clonotype was recorded at least ten times. The chain employs TRBV28 and TRBJ2-1, with D unresolved. From germline, CDR1 is MDHEN and CDR2 SYDVKM. The CDR3 spans 11 residues. Between the trimmed V and J ends, which lost 10 bases and 7 bases, there was a span of 11 bases. The CDR3 region has the DNA TGTGCCACCACAATGATAAATGAGCAGTTCTTC. The encoded protein is CATTMINEQFF.

The chain has TRBV2 and TRBJ2-7; no clear D gene. With 8 bases removed from V and 4 bases from J, the gap between germline ends came to 15 bases. Germline V gene sequence: CDR1 SNHLY, CDR2 FYNNEI. The CDR3 covers 13 residues. CDR3 sequence reads: CASFPAPVYEQYF. The DNA for the CDR3 is TGTGCCAGCTTCCCCGCCCCAGTTTACGAGCAGTACTTC.

Ten or more counts support this clonotype. The chain recombines TRBV7-2 with TRBJ2-1; D is unclear. CDR1 is SGHTA, CDR2 FQGNSA, per germline. Trimming left V 2 bases short and J 2 bases short, with 4 bases between. CDR3 size: 13 residues. CDR3 nucleotides: TGTGCCAGCAGCTTATCGGCCTACAATGAGCAGTTCTTC. Amino acid sequence: CASSLSAYNEQFF.

This clonotype was detected only a few times. The rearrangement uses TRBV20-1 and TRBJ2-7; D gene uncertain. Germline CDR1 and CDR2: DFQATT and SNEGSKA (reference sequence). This CDR3 has 14 residues. V was cut by 1 base and J by 3 bases, with 13 bases left in between. In nucleotides, the CDR3 is TGCAGTGCTAGAGGACCTCTGGATCGCTACGAGCAGTACTTC. Amino acid sequence: CSARGPLDRYEQYF.

The gene calls are TRBV6-1 and TRBJ2-2; 12 bases agree with TRBD2. The CDR3 consists of 17 residues. After removal of 5 bases from V and 3 bases from J, the junction contained 7 bases not matched to a gene. Germline V gene sequence: CDR1 MNHNS, CDR2 SASEGT. The chain's CDR3 is CASSRTSGRRYTGELFF. CDR3 DNA: TGTGCCAGCAGTCGAACTAGCGGGAGGCGGTACACCGGGGAGCTGTTTTTT.

Ten or more counts support this clonotype. The chain links TRBV6-1 to TRBJ2-7; 8 nucleotides match TRBD1. CDR1 and CDR2 from the germline V gene are MNHNS and SASEGT. Losses at the gene ends were 5 bases for V and 5 bases for J; bases not matched to a gene: 8. The CDR3 covers 14 residues. The CDR3 spells CASSHQDRVDEQYF. The DNA of the CDR3 is TGTGCCAGCAGTCACCAGGACAGGGTCGACGAGCAGTACTTC.

This clonotype was observed at least ten times. The genes are TRBV28 and TRBJ2-1; 7 bases line up with TRBD2. V lost 7 bases and J lost 0; bases outside the gene matches: 9. This CDR3 contains 16 residues. The germline CDR1 and CDR2 sequences are MDHEN and SYDVKM. Here the CDR3 DNA reads TGTGCCAGCACCACCTTGGGGGGGAGCTCCTACAATGAGCAGTTCTTC. Translated: CASTTLGGSSYNEQFF.

This clonotype appeared many times. The genes are TRBV18 and TRBJ2-5; either TRBD1 or TRBD2 may supply D (5 bases each). From germline, CDR1 is KGHSH and CDR2 LQKENI. V shed 6 bases and J shed 5 bases, with 10 bases lying between them. The CDR3 has 12 amino acids. CDR3 sequence: CASSGTTETQYF. CDR3 DNA sequence: TGTGCCAGCTCCGGGACGACCGAGACCCAGTACTTC.

This clonotype was seen repeatedly, ten times or more. The chain employs TRBV4-3 and TRBJ2-7, with D perhaps assigned TRBD1 or TRBD2 (6 bases each). The length of the CDR3 is 15 residues. Germline CDR1 reads LGHNA; CDR2 reads YSLEER. V lost 1 base and J 6 bases, leaving 16 bases between the germline ends. CDR3 sequence reads: CASSQGGAGVSEQYF. The CDR3 coding sequence is TGCGCCAGCAGCCAAGGGGGGGCTGGGGTCTCCGAGCAGTACTTC.

This clonotype was found many times. J is TRBJ2-6 and V is TRBV7-2; D possibly corresponds to TRBD1 (5 bases). The CDR3 contains 19 residues. Germline CDR1 reads SGHTA; CDR2 reads FQGNSA. V lost 5 bases to trimming and J lost 0 bases, with 20 bases between them. CDR3 sequence: CASSTKTGLPLSGANVLTF. The DNA for the CDR3 is TGTGCCAGCAGCACCAAAACAGGTCTACCCCTCTCTGGGGCCAACGTCCTGACTTTC.

CDR3 loop: CASSSRLAGTYEQYF. In DNA, the CDR3 is TGTGCCAGCAGCTCTAGACTAGCGGGGACCTACGAGCAGTACTTC. The chain recombines TRBV7-8 with TRBJ2-7, with 11 bases matching TRBD2. Per the germline V gene, CDR1 is SGHVS and CDR2 is FQNEAQ. V gave up 4 bases and J gave up 2 bases; unmatched junction bases: 4. The CDR3 spans 15 residues.

This clonotype was recorded many times. The V gene is TRBV7-2, the J gene TRBJ2-3, with a possible D match to TRBD2 (6 bases). The germline gives CDR1 SGHTA, CDR2 FQGNSA. The CDR3 spans 15 residues. V lost 3 bases and J 3 bases, leaving 13 bases between the germline ends. The CDR3 bases are TGTGCCAGCAGCTTGGAGGGGCCAAGAACAGATACGCAGTATTTT. Protein product: CASSLEGPRTDTQYF. Looking up the rest from reference TRBV7-2 and TRBJ2-3 gives the full variable domain: GAGVSQSPSNKVTEKGKDVELRCDPISGHTALYWYRQSLGQGLEFLIYFQGNSAPDKSGLPSDRFSAERTGGSVSTLTIQRTQQEDSAVYLCASSLEGPRTDTQYFGPGTRLTVL.